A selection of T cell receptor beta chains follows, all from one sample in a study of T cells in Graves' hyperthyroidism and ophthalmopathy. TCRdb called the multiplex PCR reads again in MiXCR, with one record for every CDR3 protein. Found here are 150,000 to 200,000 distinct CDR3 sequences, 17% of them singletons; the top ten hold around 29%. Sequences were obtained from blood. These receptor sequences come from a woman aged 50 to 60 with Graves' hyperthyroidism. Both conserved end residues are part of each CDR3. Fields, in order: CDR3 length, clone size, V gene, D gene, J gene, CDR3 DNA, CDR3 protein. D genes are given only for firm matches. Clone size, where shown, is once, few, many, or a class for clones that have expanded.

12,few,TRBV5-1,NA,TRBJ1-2,TGCGCCAGCAGATTTCTAGGAGGCGGCTACACCTTC,CASRFLGGGYTF
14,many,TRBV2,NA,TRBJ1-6,TGTGCCAGCAGGGGGAGGACAGAGAATTCACCCCTCCACTTT,CASRGRTENSPLHF
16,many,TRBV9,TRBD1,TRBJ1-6,TGTGCCAGCAGCGTCGGGGACAGGGGGCTTAATTCACCCCTCCACTTT,CASSVGDRGLNSPLHF
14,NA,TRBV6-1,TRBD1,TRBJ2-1,TGTGCCAGCAGCAAGGTTACAGGGGCAAATGAGCAGTTCTTC,CASSKVTGANEQFF
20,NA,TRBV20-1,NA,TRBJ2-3,TGCAGTGCTAGAGATCACTCCAAAGGTCGGGGGGCCCTCCGCACAGATACGCAGTATTTT,CSARDHSKGRGALRTDTQYF
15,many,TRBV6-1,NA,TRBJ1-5,TGTGCCAGCAAGGAGGGGCGTTTCGGGTTACAGCCCCAGCATTTT,CASKEGRFGLQPQHF
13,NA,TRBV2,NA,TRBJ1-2,TGTGCCAGCACCGTTGGGGTTTACTATGGCTACACCTTC,CASTVGVYYGYTF
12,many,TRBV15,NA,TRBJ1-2,TGTGCCACCAGCAGAGATAGAGGTGGCTACACCTTC,CATSRDRGGYTF
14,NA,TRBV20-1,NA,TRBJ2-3,TGCAGTGCTACAAACAGGGCCAGCACAGATACGCAGTATTTT,CSATNRASTDTQYF
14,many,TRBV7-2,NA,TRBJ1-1,TGTGCCAGCAGCTTATACACGTTGAACACTGAAGCTTTCTTT,CASSLYTLNTEAFF
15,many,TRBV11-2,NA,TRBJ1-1,TGTGCCAGCAGCTTATGGGGGCAGAGGGCCACTGAAGCTTTCTTT,CASSLWGQRATEAFF
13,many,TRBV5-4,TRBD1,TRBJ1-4,TGTGCCAGCAGCGAGGGGGCGTATGAAAAACTGTTTTTT,CASSEGAYEKLFF
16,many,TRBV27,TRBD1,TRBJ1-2,TGTGCCAGCAGTTTAGGGACAGGGGGATTCAGTGGTGGCTACACCTTC,CASSLGTGGFSGGYTF
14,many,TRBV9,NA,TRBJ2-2,TGTGCCAGCAGCCGGGACGTCGCGCGCGGGGAGCTGTTTTTT,CASSRDVARGELFF
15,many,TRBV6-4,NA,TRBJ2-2,TGTGCCAGCAGTGACAGCTGGGGTAACACCGGGGAGCTGTTTTTT,CASSDSWGNTGELFF
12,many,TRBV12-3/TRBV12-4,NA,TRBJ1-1,TGTGCCAGCAGAATAGGGACGGTAAAAGCTTTCTTT,CASRIGTVKAFF
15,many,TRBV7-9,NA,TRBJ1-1,TGTGCCAGCAGCTTCTCGCTAGGGGTGAACACTGAAGCTTTCTTT,CASSFSLGVNTEAFF
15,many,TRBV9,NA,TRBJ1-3,TGTGCCAGCAGCGTAGCTGTGGGGACTGGAAACACCATATATTTT,CASSVAVGTGNTIYF
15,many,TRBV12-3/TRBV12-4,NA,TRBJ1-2,TGTGCCAGCAGGCTGGGGTCGAGGGGTAACTATGGCTACACCTTC,CASRLGSRGNYGYTF
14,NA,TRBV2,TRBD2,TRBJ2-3,TGTGCCAGCAGGGCGGGAGGATCTACAGATACGCAGTATTTT,CASRAGGSTDTQYF
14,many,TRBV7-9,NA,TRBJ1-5,TGTGCCAGCAGTACCGGAGGCAGCAATCAGCCCCAGCATTTT,CASSTGGSNQPQHF
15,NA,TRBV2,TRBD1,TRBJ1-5,TGTGCCAGCAAGGACAGGGGGGTTCGCAATCAGCCCCAGCATTTT,CASKDRGVRNQPQHF
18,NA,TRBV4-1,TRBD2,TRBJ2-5,TGCGCCAGCAGCCAAGGACCAACCCCGGGACTAGGATCGGAGACCCAGTACTTC,CASSQGPTPGLGSETQYF
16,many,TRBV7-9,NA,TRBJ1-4,TGTGCCAGCAGCTTAGCGGGGGGTGCAACTAATGAAAAACTGTTTTTT,CASSLAGGATNEKLFF
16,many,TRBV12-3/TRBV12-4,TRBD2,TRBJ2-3,TGTGCCAGCAGTTCGACTAGCGGGGGGGCCCTGGGAACGCAGTATTTT,CASSSTSGGALGTQYF
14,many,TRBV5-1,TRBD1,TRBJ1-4,TGCGCCAGCAGCCTTTCGACAGGGAATGAAAAACTGTTTTTT,CASSLSTGNEKLFF
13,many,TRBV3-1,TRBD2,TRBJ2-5,TGTGCCAGCAGCCAGCGGGGGGGAGAGACCCAGTACTTC,CASSQRGGETQYF
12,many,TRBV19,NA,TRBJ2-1,TGTGCCAGCCTCCTTGAGGGGGATGAGCAGTTCTTC,CASLLEGDEQFF
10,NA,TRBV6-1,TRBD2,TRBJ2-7,TGTGCTCTAGGGAGGGACGAGCAGTACTTC,CALGRDEQYF
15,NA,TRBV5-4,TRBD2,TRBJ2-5,TGTGCCAGCAGCTCGGCGGGAGCGGGATGGGAGACCCAGTACTTC,CASSSAGAGWETQYF
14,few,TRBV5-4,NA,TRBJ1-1,TGTGCCAGCAGCCAACGCGGAGCGAACACTGAAGCTTTCTTT,CASSQRGANTEAFF
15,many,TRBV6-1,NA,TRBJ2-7,TGTGCCAGCAGTGAATGGACAAAGAGCTCCTACGAGCAGTACTTC,CASSEWTKSSYEQYF
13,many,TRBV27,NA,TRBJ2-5,TGTGCCAGCGGGAGACTTCCTCAAGAGACCCAGTACTTC,CASGRLPQETQYF
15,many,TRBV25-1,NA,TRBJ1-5,TGTGCCAGCAGTGATAACAGGGCCAGCAATCAGCCCCAGCATTTT,CASSDNRASNQPQHF
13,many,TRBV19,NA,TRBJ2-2,TGTGCCAGTAGCCCGACAGGTTCCGGGGAGCTGTTTTTT,CASSPTGSGELFF
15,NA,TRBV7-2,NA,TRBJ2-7,TGTGCCAGCAGCTTAGTAGGTGGACAAGCCTACGAGCAGTACTTC,CASSLVGGQAYEQYF
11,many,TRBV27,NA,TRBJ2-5,TGTGCCAGCAGTTTATTCGAGACCCAGTACTTC,CASSLFETQYF
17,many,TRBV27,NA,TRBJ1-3,TGTGCCAGCAGTCTCACCCACCTGCCGGGCCCTGGAAACACCATATATTTT,CASSLTHLPGPGNTIYF
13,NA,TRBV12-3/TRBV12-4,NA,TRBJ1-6,TGTGCCAGCAGTTTACTCACGCTTTCACCCCTCCACTTT,CASSLLTLSPLHF
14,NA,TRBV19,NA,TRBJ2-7,TGTGCCAGTAGTAGAGGGGAAGGGGCCTACGAGCAGTACTTC,CASSRGEGAYEQYF
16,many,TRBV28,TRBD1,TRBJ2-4,TGTGCCAGCAGTCCGTATCAGGGGGCGGTGGGAAACATTCAGTACTTC,CASSPYQGAVGNIQYF
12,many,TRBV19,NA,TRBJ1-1,TGTGCCAGTAGTACAGGGTCTCTTAGGGCTTTCTTT,CASSTGSLRAFF
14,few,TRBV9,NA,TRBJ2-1,TGTGCCAGCAGCCGGGGGAACTCCTACAATGAGCAGTTCTTC,CASSRGNSYNEQFF